The 5 T cell receptor beta chains presented below share a single source sample, sequenced in a study of technical replicates of blood from a handful of donors. Measured with immunoSEQ multiplex PCR; TCRdb has only the in-frame clones, and not every one. The sample holds 60,000 to 70,000 clones; roughly 86% are singletons and the top ten take approximately 4.8%. Sequencing used PBMCs. The receptor source for this set is a human donor in good health. Some clones in this sample may be carry-over from other donors' samples.

This sequence joins TRBV7-8 and TRBJ1-5; D ambiguous. Germline assignment: CDR1 SGHVS and CDR2 FQNEAQ. The V and J ends lost 0 bases and 7 bases respectively, with 13 bases between them. CDR3 length: 15 amino acids. DNA of the CDR3: TGTGCCAGCAGCTTAGCGCAGGCAGGAATACAGCCCCAGCATTTT. The encoded protein is CASSLAQAGIQPQHF.

The genes are TRBV6-5 and TRBJ2-1, with D maybe TRBD2 (6 bases). V shed 5 bases and J shed 15 bases, with 23 bases lying between them. CDR1 and CDR2 from the germline V gene are MNHEY and SVGAGI. This CDR3 has 14 residues. CDR3 bases: TGTGCCAGCAGTCTTAACCGGGACTCAATTCTAGGGTTCTTC. Amino acid sequence: CASSLNRDSILGFF.

The chain links TRBV18 to TRBJ2-2; D uncertain. V gave up 6 bases and J gave up 0 bases, with 17 bases separating them. CDR1 KGHSH and CDR2 LQKENI come from the germline V gene. The CDR3 spans 17 residues. CDR3 coding DNA: TGTGCCAGCTCGCCGAATCGCGCGGCCTCGAACACCGGGGAGCTGTTTTTT. Translation: CASSPNRAASNTGELFF.

This rearrangement joins TRBV7-9 to TRBJ1-4; 10 bases map to TRBD1. The CDR3 has 14 amino acids. Trimming at V came to 5 bases and at J to 8 bases, leaving 5 bases not matched to a gene. The V gene's germline CDR1 is SEHNR and CDR2 FQNEAQ (reference sequence). CDR3 bases: TGTGCCAGCAGCCTAAGGACAGGGGGAGAAAAACTGTTTTTT. It yields the protein CASSLRTGGEKLFF.

The chain joins TRBV29-1 to TRBJ2-7; TRBD1 aligns across 7 bases. Trimming cost V 4 bases and J 1 base; bases outside gene matches: 7. Germline V CDR1 and CDR2: SQVTM, ANQGSEA. The CDR3 sequence is 14 residues long. The CDR3 sequence is CSVGDRVPSYEQYF. For the CDR3, the DNA is TGCAGCGTTGGAGACAGGGTCCCATCCTACGAGCAGTACTTC.